Each of the 9 T cell receptor beta chains below was sequenced from the same sample in a study of blood T cells in healthy people across ages. A second PCR, run for roughly 7 to 11 cycles, used a sample-barcoded 5' primer plus a J-beta primer mix. TCRdb redid the calling of the 5' RACE reads with MiXCR, one entry per CDR3 protein. The repertoire consists of hundreds of thousands of distinct CDR3 sequences, with 40% to 65% occurring once and the leading ten covering about 13%. The specimen was blood. Receptors were obtained from a woman of 80 years or more in good health.

V is TRBV7-8 and J is TRBJ2-3; maybe TRBD1 (5 bases). Germline loops: CDR1 SGHVS, CDR2 FQNEAQ. The CDR3 extends over 14 amino acids. The V end lost 5 bases, the J end lost 7 bases, and 16 bases lay between the germline ends. CDR3 nucleotide sequence: TGTGCCAGCAGCCAGGACACAAGTCTGTATACGCAGTATTTT. It yields the protein CASSQDTSLYTQYF. Filled out from reference TRBV7-8 and TRBJ2-3, the complete variable domain reads GAGVSQSPRYKVAKRGQDVALRCDPISGHVSLFWYQQALGQGPEFLTYFQNEAQLDKSGLPSDRFFAERPEGSVSTLKIQRTQQEDSAVYLCASSQDTSLYTQYFGPGTRLTVL.

CDR3 amino acids: CSARDPGAVQGGYTF. The CDR3, as DNA: TGCAGTGCTAGAGATCCGGGGGCCGTCCAGGGTGGCTACACCTTC. V gene TRBV20-1 combines with J gene TRBJ1-2; the D gene is possibly TRBD1 (6 bases). From germline, CDR1 is DFQATT and CDR2 SNEGSKA (reference sequence). Between the trimmed V and J ends, which lost 0 bases and 7 bases, there was a span of 18 bases. The CDR3 runs to 15 residues.

The V call is TRBV6-5, the J call TRBJ2-1, with TRBD1 identical over 9 bases. The CDR3 extends over 14 amino acids. Germline-derived CDR1 and CDR2 are MNHEY and SVGAGI. With 2 bases clipped from V and 9 bases from J, the junction kept 5 bases outside the gene matches. The CDR3 DNA reads TGTGCCAGCAGTTACGACAGGGGGGGGCTTGAGCAGTTCTTC. Protein sequence: CASSYDRGGLEQFF.

This chain connects TRBV25-1 to TRBJ2-5; D may be TRBD2 (5 bases). V lost 8 bases and J lost 7, with 17 bases in between. The CDR3 length is 13 residues. CDR1 is MGHDK and CDR2 is SYGVNS in the germline V gene. The CDR3 loop reads CASPDSQSGTQYF. The CDR3 region has the DNA TGTGCCAGCCCGGACTCGCAATCTGGGACCCAGTACTTC.

As for this clonotype: This may be a read error: a much more frequent sequence differs by one nucleotide. V and J are TRBV7-2 and TRBJ2-7; perhaps TRBD2 as D (6 bases). V dropped 5 bases and J dropped 7 bases, with 21 bases sitting between them. Germline-derived CDR1 and CDR2 are SGHTA and FQGNSA. The CDR3 has 15 residues. The CDR3 spells CASSPAGFAYNEQYF. The CDR3 bases are TGTGCCAGCAGCCCAGCGGGTTTTGCCTACAATGAGCAGTACTTC. Using reference TRBV7-2 and TRBJ2-7 for the parts outside the CDR3, the full variable domain is GAGVSQSPSNKVTEKGKDVELRCDPISGHTALYWYRQSLGQGLEFLIYFQGNSAPDKSGLPSDRFSAERTGGSVSTLTIQRTQQEDSAVYLCASSPAGFAYNEQYFGPGTRLTVT.

In the case of this clonotype: This may be a read error: a much more frequent sequence differs by one nucleotide. The chain joins TRBV7-2 to TRBJ2-3; weak D call: TRBD2 (5 bases). This CDR3 has 13 amino acids. The V end lost 7 bases, the J end lost 6 bases, and 14 bases lay between the germline ends. CDR1 is SGHTA and CDR2 is FQGNSA in the germline V gene. The DNA of the CDR3 is TGTGCCAGCAACTTGCGGGTGGAGGATACGCAGTATTTT. It specifies CASNLRVEDTQYF.

This clonotype was recorded a few times. V gene TRBV7-2 combines with J gene TRBJ1-5; the D is unclear. The CDR3 is 13 residues long. Germline CDR1 is SGHTA and CDR2 is FQGNSA. Trimming removed 5 bases from V and 6 bases from J, with 11 bases in between. CDR3 amino acids: CASSPYGGQPQHF. The CDR3 DNA follows: TGTGCCAGCAGCCCTTATGGCGGTCAGCCCCAGCATTTT.

This clonotype has a count of ten or more. This chain joins TRBV7-9 and TRBJ2-7; D remains unclear. The germline V gene encodes CDR1 SEHNR and CDR2 FQNEAQ (reference sequence). The CDR3 consists of 14 residues. The V end lost 5 bases, the J end lost 1 base, and 12 bases lay between the germline ends. CDR3 residues: CASSHHYRSYEQYF. The CDR3 DNA reads TGTGCCAGCAGCCACCACTACCGTTCCTACGAGCAGTACTTC.

This clonotype appeared a few times. The chain recombines TRBV6-2 or TRBV6-3 with TRBJ1-4, with 8 positions matching TRBD1. The CDR3 length is 15 residues. Per the germline V gene, CDR1 is MNHEY and CDR2 is SVGEGT. V lost 2 bases and J lost 8; bases outside the gene matches: 7. CDR3 DNA sequence: TGTGCCAGCAGTTACCCAGGACAGGGTGAAGAAAAACTGTTTTTT. It translates to CASSYPGQGEEKLFF.